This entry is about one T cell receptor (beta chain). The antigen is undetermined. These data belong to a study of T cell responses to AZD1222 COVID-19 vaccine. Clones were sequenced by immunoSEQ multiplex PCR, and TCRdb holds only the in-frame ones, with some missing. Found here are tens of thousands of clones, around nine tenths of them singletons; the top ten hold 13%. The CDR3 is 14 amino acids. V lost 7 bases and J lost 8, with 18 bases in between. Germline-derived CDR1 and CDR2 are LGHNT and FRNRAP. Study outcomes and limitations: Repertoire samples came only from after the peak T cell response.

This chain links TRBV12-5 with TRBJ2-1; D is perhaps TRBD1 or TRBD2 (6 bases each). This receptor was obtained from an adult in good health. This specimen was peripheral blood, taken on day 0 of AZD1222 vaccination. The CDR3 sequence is CASALEGGLDEQFF. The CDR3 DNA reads TGTGCTAGTGCCCTGGAAGGGGGGCTCGATGAGCAGTTCTTC.